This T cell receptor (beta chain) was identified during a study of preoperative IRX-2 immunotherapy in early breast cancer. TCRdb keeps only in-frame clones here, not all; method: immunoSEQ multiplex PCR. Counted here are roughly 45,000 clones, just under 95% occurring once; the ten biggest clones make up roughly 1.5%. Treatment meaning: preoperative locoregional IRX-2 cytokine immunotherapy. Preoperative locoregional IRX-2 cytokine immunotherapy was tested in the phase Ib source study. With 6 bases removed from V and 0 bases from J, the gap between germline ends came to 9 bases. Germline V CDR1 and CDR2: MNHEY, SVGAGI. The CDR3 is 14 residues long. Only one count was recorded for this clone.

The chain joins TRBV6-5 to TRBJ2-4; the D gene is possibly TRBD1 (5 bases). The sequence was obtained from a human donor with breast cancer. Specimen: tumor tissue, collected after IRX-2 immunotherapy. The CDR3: CASRGALAKNIQYF. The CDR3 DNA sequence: TGTGCCAGCAGAGGGGCTCTAGCCAAAAACATTCAGTACTTC.